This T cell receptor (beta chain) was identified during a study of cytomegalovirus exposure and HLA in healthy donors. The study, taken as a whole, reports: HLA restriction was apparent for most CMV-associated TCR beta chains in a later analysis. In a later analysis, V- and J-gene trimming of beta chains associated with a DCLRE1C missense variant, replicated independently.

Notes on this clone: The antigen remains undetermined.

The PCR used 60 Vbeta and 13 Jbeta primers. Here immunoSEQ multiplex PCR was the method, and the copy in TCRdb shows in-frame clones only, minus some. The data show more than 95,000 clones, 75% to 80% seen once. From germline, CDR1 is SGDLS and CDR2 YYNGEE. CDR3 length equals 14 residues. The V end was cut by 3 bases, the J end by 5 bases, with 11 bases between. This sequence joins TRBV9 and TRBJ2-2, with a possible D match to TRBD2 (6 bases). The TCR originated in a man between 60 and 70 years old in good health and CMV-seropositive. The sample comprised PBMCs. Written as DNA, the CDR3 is TGTGCCAGCAGCGCGGCCGGGACTACCGGGGAGCTGTTTTTT. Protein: CASSAAGTTGELFF.